These T cell receptor beta chains were read from a single sample in a study of blood T cell repertoires in COVID-19. TCRdb's table, derived via immunoSEQ multiplex PCR, lists solely in-frame clones and lacks some. Of approximately 65,000 clones listed, approximately 80% are singletons. The sequenced sample consisted of PBMCs or T cells enriched from blood (not recorded which). All receptors derive from a woman in her forties with acute COVID-19. Both conserved end residues are part of each CDR3. A D gene is named only where the DNA matches it firmly. Where a row states a size, it is once, few, many or the class of an expanded clone; other rows omit it.

size,V,D,J,CDR3,DNA
NA,TRBV5-4,NA,TRBJ2-5,CASSLSGEQETQYF,TGTGCCAGCAGCTTGTCCGGAGAGCAAGAGACCCAGTACTTC
few,TRBV5-4,NA,TRBJ1-2,CASTQGGQSYGYTF,TGTGCCAGCACCCAAGGCGGGCAGTCCTATGGCTACACCTTC
NA,TRBV20-1,NA,TRBJ1-5,CSAGVDMGNQPQHF,TGCAGTGCTGGTGTCGACATGGGCAATCAGCCCCAGCATTTT
NA,TRBV28,TRBD1,TRBJ1-2,CASLPGQYGYTF,TGTGCCAGCCTCCCGGGACAGTATGGCTACACCTTC
NA,TRBV28,NA,TRBJ2-7,CASSLPAYEQYF,TGTGCCAGCAGTTTACCAGCCTACGAGCAGTACTTC
NA,TRBV3-1/TRBV3-2,TRBD1,TRBJ1-1,CASRGQGLGNTEAFF,TGTGCCAGCAGAGGACAGGGTCTCGGGAACACTGAAGCTTTCTTT
once,TRBV11-2,TRBD1,TRBJ2-7,CASSRGQGYEQYF,TGTGCCAGCAGCAGGGGACAGGGCTACGAGCAGTACTTC
NA,TRBV29-1,TRBD1,TRBJ1-2,CSVDKPIGTALYGYTF,TGCAGCGTTGACAAACCAATAGGGACAGCCCTTTATGGCTACACCTTC
NA,TRBV7-9,NA,TRBJ1-3,CASRGGENTIYF,TGTGCCAGCCGCGGGGGGGAGAACACCATATATTTT
NA,TRBV6-1,TRBD1,TRBJ1-4,CASSDRGLTNEKLFF,TGTGCCAGCAGTGACAGGGGGCTGACTAATGAAAAACTGTTTTTT
NA,TRBV6-2/TRBV6-3,TRBD1,TRBJ1-5,CASSYRSRGRQPQHF,TGTGCCAGCAGTTACCGTTCTAGGGGGCGTCAGCCCCAGCATTTT
NA,TRBV5-1,NA,TRBJ2-7,CASSIAGSGGKTYEQYF,TGCGCCAGCAGCATCGCAGGGAGTGGCGGGAAGACCTACGAGCAGTACTTC
NA,TRBV5-1,TRBD1,TRBJ1-1,CASSLRDRGKGPEAFF,TGCGCCAGCAGCCTCCGGGACAGGGGGAAGGGGCCTGAAGCTTTCTTT
NA,TRBV4-2,NA,TRBJ1-1,CASSTPGTSNTEAFF,TGTGCCAGCAGCACCCCCGGGACATCTAACACTGAAGCTTTCTTT
NA,TRBV6-5,NA,TRBJ1-5,CASSYSSGVWDPQHF,TGTGCCAGCAGTTACTCTTCAGGGGTTTGGGATCCCCAGCATTTT
NA,TRBV12-3/TRBV12-4,NA,TRBJ1-1,CASRVVGGFVAFF,TGTGCCAGCAGAGTCGTAGGGGGTTTCGTCGCTTTCTTT
NA,TRBV4-2,NA,TRBJ2-2,CASSPASGGTGELFF,TGTGCCAGCAGCCCCGCTTCCGGGGGCACCGGGGAGCTGTTTTTT
NA,TRBV7-2,TRBD1,TRBJ1-1,CASSFTGTANTEAFF,TGTGCCAGCAGCTTCACCGGGACAGCGAACACTGAAGCTTTCTTT
NA,TRBV29-1,NA,TRBJ1-2,CSVDSSGGNYGYTF,TGCAGCGTTGATTCCTCCGGGGGAAACTATGGCTACACCTTC
NA,TRBV14,NA,TRBJ2-6,CASSDSPGANVLTF,TGTGCCAGCAGCGACAGCCCTGGGGCCAACGTCCTGACTTTC
NA,TRBV4-1,TRBD1,TRBJ1-2,CASSQYWDSTGSYGYTF,TGCGCCAGCAGCCAGTACTGGGACAGCACGGGAAGCTATGGCTACACCTTC
NA,TRBV24-1,TRBD1,TRBJ2-5,CATSDRSGGEKTQYF,TGTGCCACCAGTGACCGCTCAGGGGGCGAGAAGACCCAGTACTTC
NA,TRBV5-8,TRBD2,TRBJ2-1,CASSDGTSGILYNEQFF,TGTGCCAGCAGCGACGGGACTAGCGGGATCCTCTACAATGAGCAGTTCTTC
NA,TRBV18,NA,TRBJ2-6,CASSPRVRISGANVLTF,TGTGCCAGCTCACCTCGCGTCAGGATCTCTGGGGCCAACGTCCTGACTTTC
NA,TRBV6-5,NA,TRBJ2-1,CASKEQGSGYNEQFF,TGTGCCAGCAAAGAACAGGGGAGCGGGTACAATGAGCAGTTCTTC
once,TRBV15,NA,TRBJ2-5,CATSRDHVRGSGTQYF,TGTGCCACCAGCAGAGATCACGTAAGGGGTAGCGGGACCCAGTACTTC
NA,TRBV9,TRBD2,TRBJ2-3,CASSAGGQGTDTQYF,TGTGCCAGCAGCGCGGGGGGGCAGGGCACAGATACGCAGTATTTT
NA,TRBV7-9,TRBD2,TRBJ2-6,CASSFKTGGGSSGANVLTF,TGTGCCAGCAGCTTCAAAACGGGGGGAGGAAGCTCTGGGGCCAACGTCCTGACTTTC
once,TRBV5-1,TRBD2,TRBJ2-3,CASSSTGLEVTQYF,TGCGCCAGCAGCTCGACGGGACTAGAGGTTACGCAGTATTTT
NA,TRBV7-6,TRBD1,TRBJ1-5,CASSVGTGGFGQPQHF,TGTGCCAGCAGTGTGGGGACAGGGGGTTTTGGACAGCCCCAGCATTTT
few,TRBV25-1,NA,TRBJ1-1,CASGRVNTEAFF,TGTGCCAGTGGGCGGGTGAACACTGAAGCTTTCTTT
NA,TRBV6-5,TRBD2,TRBJ2-7,CASTSTSGASYEQYF,TGTGCCAGCACTTCGACTAGCGGGGCCTCCTACGAGCAGTACTTC
NA,TRBV3-1/TRBV3-2,NA,TRBJ1-2,CASSQGLTAEAYNYGYTF,TGTGCCAGCAGCCAAGGACTAACGGCCGAGGCTTACAACTATGGCTACACCTTC
NA,TRBV9,TRBD1,TRBJ1-3,CASSVGGQFSGNTIYF,TGTGCCAGCAGCGTAGGGGGACAGTTCTCTGGAAACACCATATATTTT
once,TRBV4-2,NA,TRBJ1-1,CASSQESLSNTEAFF,TGTGCCAGCAGCCAAGAATCTCTTTCGAACACTGAAGCTTTCTTT
NA,TRBV28,TRBD1,TRBJ1-5,CASSLGQGGNQPQHF,TGTGCCAGCAGTTTGGGACAGGGGGGCAATCAGCCCCAGCATTTT
NA,TRBV28,NA,TRBJ2-2,CASSGTYNTGELFF,TGTGCCAGCAGTGGGACTTATAACACCGGGGAGCTGTTTTTT
few,TRBV21-1,NA,TRBJ1-3,CASSSQGHSGNTIYF,TGTGCCAGCAGCTCACAGGGCCACTCTGGAAACACCATATATTTT
NA,TRBV5-8,NA,TRBJ1-4,CASSLDELTNEKLFF,TGTGCCAGCAGCTTGGACGAGTTAACTAATGAAAAACTGTTTTTT